Shown below are 14 T cell receptor beta chains from a single sample sequenced in a study of blood T cell repertoires in COVID-19. The table came from immunoSEQ multiplex PCR; TCRdb's copy has only in-frame clones and leaves some out. The data show some 170,000 clones, 84% seen once. The sample taken for sequencing was PBMCs or T cells enriched from blood (not recorded which). Receptors were obtained from a middle-aged man who had recovered from COVID-19.

The rearrangement links TRBV28 to TRBJ2-6, with D perhaps matching TRBD1 (6 bases). This CDR3 region has 12 residues. Germline values: CDR1 MDHEN, CDR2 SYDVKM. The V and J ends lost 6 bases and 15 bases respectively, with 15 bases between them. The CDR3: CASRSGDFALTF. The CDR3 DNA follows: TGTGCCAGCAGGTCAGGGGATTTTGCCCTGACTTTC.

V usage is TRBV10-3 and J usage is TRBJ2-5; TRBD2 matches at 7 bases. The germline V gene has CDR1 ENHRY and CDR2 SYGVKD. After removal of 8 bases from V and 1 base from J, the junction contained 4 bases not matched to a gene. The CDR3 loop spans 13 amino acids. The CDR3 DNA sequence: TGTGCCATCGGGGGGGTACCCCAAGAGACCCAGTACTTC. This codes for CAIGGVPQETQYF.

The chain couples TRBV14 to TRBJ2-3; tentatively, D is TRBD2 (5 bases). Trimming shortened V by 4 bases and J by 6 bases, and 20 bases separated the two germline ends. The CDR3 runs 16 residues. Germline V gene lookup returns CDR1 SGHDN and CDR2 FVKESK. CDR3 nucleotide sequence: TGTGCCAGCAGCCCGAGAAAAAAAGCCGGGGTGGATACGCAGTATTTT. It translates to CASSPRKKAGVDTQYF.

V gene TRBV14 combines with J gene TRBJ1-2, with TRBD1 identical over 7 bases. CDR3 size: 13 residues. The germline CDR1 and CDR2 sequences are SGHDN and FVKESK. The V segment lost 3 bases and the J segment 2 bases; nucleotides outside the gene matches: 0. For the CDR3, the DNA is TGTGCCAGCAGCCAGGGACAGAACTATGGCTACACCTTC. Its protein product is CASSQGQNYGYTF. Complete variable domain (other parts from reference TRBV14 and TRBJ1-2): EAGVTQFPSHSVIEKGQTVTLRCDPISGHDNLYWYRRVMGKEIKFLLHFVKESKQDESGMPNNRFLAERTGGTYSTLKVQPAELEDSGVYFCASSQGQNYGYTFGSGTRLTVV.

The chain joins TRBV5-6 to TRBJ2-7; 7 positions match TRBD1. This CDR3 spans 13 amino acids. J gave up 2 bases and V 4 bases, and 3 bases lay outside the gene matches. Germline loops: CDR1 SGHDT, CDR2 YYEEEE. The CDR3 DNA follows: TGTGCCAGCAGCCCCGGGACAGCCTACGAGCAGTACTTC. The encoded protein is CASSPGTAYEQYF.

The chain uses TRBV6-5 and TRBJ1-2, with TRBD1 as a possible D gene (6 bases). Germline loops: CDR1 MNHEY, CDR2 SVGAGI. V lost 2 bases and J lost 0, with 10 bases in between. This CDR3 region has 15 residues. For the CDR3, the DNA is TGTGCCAGCAGTTACACAGGGCCGACTAACTATGGCTACACCTTC. It encodes CASSYTGPTNYGYTF.

J is TRBJ1-3 and V is TRBV30, with D tentatively TRBD1 (5 bases). Germline V gene lookup returns CDR1 GTSNPN and CDR2 SVGIG (reference sequence). With 3 bases removed from V and 2 bases from J, the gap between germline ends came to 8 bases. The CDR3 consists of 13 residues. The CDR3 DNA follows: TGTGCCTGGAGCCCAGGGCCTGGAAACACCATATATTTT. Encoded protein: CAWSPGPGNTIYF.

J is TRBJ2-2 and V is TRBV14; 9 nucleotides agree with TRBD2. CDR3 size: 15 residues. V dropped 1 base and J dropped 4; count of bases not matched to a gene: 1. Germline values: CDR1 SGHDN, CDR2 FVKESK. Written as DNA, the CDR3 is TGTGCCAGCAGCCAAGTAGCGGGGGCCACCGGGGAGCTGTTTTTT. Encoded protein: CASSQVAGATGELFF.

J is TRBJ1-1 and V is TRBV9; 8 nucleotides align to TRBD1. The CDR3 totals 17 residues. CDR1 is SGDLS, CDR2 YYNGEE, per germline. V lost 6 bases to trimming and J lost 0 bases; unmatched junction nucleotides: 13. In DNA, the CDR3 is TGTGCCAGCACCAATATAGGACAGGGCCGAATGAACACTGAAGCTTTCTTT. Amino acid sequence: CASTNIGQGRMNTEAFF. Using reference TRBV9 and TRBJ1-1 for the parts outside the CDR3, the full variable domain is DSGVTQTPKHLITATGQRVTLRCSPRSGDLSVYWYQQSLDQGLQFLIQYYNGEERAKGNILERFSAQQFPDLHSELNLSSLELGDSALYFCASTNIGQGRMNTEAFFGQGTRLTVV.

The chain has TRBV18 and TRBJ1-1, with D possibly matching TRBD1 (6 bases). Trimming took off 8 bases at V and 6 bases at J, with 16 bases between the two ends. This CDR3 has 13 amino acids. Germline loops: CDR1 KGHSH, CDR2 LQKENI. DNA of the CDR3: TGTGCCAGCAGGGAGGGGGGAACGGCTGAAGCTTTCTTT. It translates to CASREGGTAEAFF.

This clone was observed once. The chain recombines TRBV4-2 with TRBJ2-1; D is possibly TRBD2 (6 bases). Trimming cost V 1 base and J 8 bases, with 9 bases left between them. CDR1 is LGHNA and CDR2 is YNFKEQ in the germline V gene. The CDR3 is 13 amino acids. Here the CDR3 DNA reads TGTGCCAGCAGCCAAGTAGGCGGGGATGAGCAGTTCTTC. Translated: CASSQVGGDEQFF.

The CDR3 region is CASSPTARDTQYF. Written as DNA, the CDR3 is TGTGCCAGCTCACCGACGGCCAGGGATACGCAGTATTTT. The chain combines TRBV18 with TRBJ2-3, with unresolved D. The CDR3 runs 13 residues. V was trimmed by 3 bases and J by 6 bases, leaving 10 bases between them. Per germline, CDR1 KGHSH and CDR2 LQKENI.

This rearrangement joins TRBV7-9 to TRBJ2-2; maybe TRBD2 (5 bases). V lost 1 base and J lost 4, with 13 bases in between. CDR3 length: 16 amino acids. CDR1 SEHNR and CDR2 FQNEAQ come from the germline V gene (reference sequence). CDR3 in amino acids: CASSLDAGLRTGELFF. The CDR3 DNA reads TGTGCCAGCAGCTTAGATGCCGGACTCCGCACCGGGGAGCTGTTTTTT. The full variable domain, with the rest looked up from reference TRBV7-9 and TRBJ2-2, is DTGVSQNPRHKITKRGQNVTFRCDPISEHNRLYWYRQTLGQGPEFLTYFQNEAQLEKSRLLSDRFSAERPKGSFSTLEIQRTEQGDSAMYLCASSLDAGLRTGELFFGEGSRLTVL.

V and J are TRBV25-1 and TRBJ1-1; a possible D gene is TRBD1 (6 bases). The length of the CDR3 is 15 residues. From germline, CDR1 is MGHDK and CDR2 SYGVNS. V was shortened by 1 base and J by 2 bases, with 11 bases between the two germline ends. The CDR3, as DNA: TGTGCCAGCAGTGAATGGGGGGGGGCAAACACTGAAGCTTTCTTT. It codes for CASSEWGGANTEAFF.